This TCR beta chain came from a study of T cells in Graves' hyperthyroidism and ophthalmopathy. The CDR3 is made up of 16 amino acids. The V end lost 0 bases, the J end lost 0 bases, and 9 bases lay between the germline ends. CDR1 is MNHEY, CDR2 SVGAGI, per germline. From RNA transcripts, TCR beta CDR3 regions were amplified. RT-PCR in the first round (using the HTBI primer set) targeted the TCR CDR3. MiXCR, applied by TCRdb to the multiplex PCR reads, yields one record per CDR3 protein. The sample yields about 590,000 distinct CDR3 sequences, approximately 15% seen once. This clonotype has ten or more counts. Together with thyroid ultrasound, orbital computed tomography, serum thyroxine and TRAb, clinical symptoms were used for diagnoses. The authors took PBMCs from 10 ml fresh peripheral blood.

This rearrangement joins TRBV6-5 to TRBJ2-1; no definite D call. This receptor was obtained from a woman aged 25 to 39 with Graves' hyperthyroidism. The sample was blood. The CDR3 loop is CASSYSETSSYNEQFF. CDR3 DNA: TGTGCCAGCAGTTACTCAGAAACAAGCTCCTACAATGAGCAGTTCTTC.